This T cell receptor beta chain originates from a study of early T cells in non-severe SARS-CoV-2 infection. The CDR3 runs 15 residues. Trimming shortened V by 0 bases and J by 2 bases, and 10 bases separated the two germline ends. The germline V gene encodes CDR1 SGHRS and CDR2 YFSETQ. The study's findings and limits: Comparison of clonotypes with VDJdb favored anti-spike CD8 responses while missing private and CD4 specificities.

Attachment of unique molecular identifiers was made to individual cDNA molecules. Using its own MiXCR run on the 5' RACE reads, TCRdb lists one record per CDR3 protein. The sample has fewer than 80,000 distinct CDR3 sequences; about 4.6% are singletons. The table lists this clonotype with many counts. Its specificity is not known. The sample in question was whole blood, obtained at baseline. The TCR comes from an adult who was a healthcare worker with PCR-confirmed SARS-CoV-2 infection or an uninfected control (not recorded which). The donor label of this sample is uncertain. The V call is TRBV5-1, the J call TRBJ2-3; no clear D gene. This chain's CDR3 is CASSLVGVHTDTQYF. Here the CDR3 DNA reads TGCGCCAGCAGCTTGGTCGGAGTCCACACAGATACGCAGTATTTT.